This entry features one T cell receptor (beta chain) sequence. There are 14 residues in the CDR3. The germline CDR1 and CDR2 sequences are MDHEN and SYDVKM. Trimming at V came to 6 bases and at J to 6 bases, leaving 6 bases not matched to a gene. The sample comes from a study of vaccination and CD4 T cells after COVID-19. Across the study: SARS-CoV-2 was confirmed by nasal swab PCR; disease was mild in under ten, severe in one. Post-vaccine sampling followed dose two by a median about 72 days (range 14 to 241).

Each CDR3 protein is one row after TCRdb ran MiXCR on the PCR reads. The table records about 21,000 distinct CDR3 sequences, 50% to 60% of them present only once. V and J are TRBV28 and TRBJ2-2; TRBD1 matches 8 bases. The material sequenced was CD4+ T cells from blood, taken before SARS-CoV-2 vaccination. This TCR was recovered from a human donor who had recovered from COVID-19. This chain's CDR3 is CASRTGTGPGELFF. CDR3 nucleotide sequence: TGTGCCAGCAGAACTGGGACAGGCCCCGGGGAGCTGTTTTTT.